The present entry profiles one T cell receptor (beta chain) with its context. J lost 3 bases, V lost 4 bases, and 3 bases had no gene match. Germline CDR1 SGHDT, CDR2 YYEEEE. This CDR3 region has 15 residues. This entry comes from a study of human T cells and chemical hapten exposure. Using its own MiXCR run on the RACE reads, TCRdb lists one record per CDR3 protein. Here the sample spans 350,000 or so distinct CDR3 sequences, around 7% being singletons. Time point reported: patch test 1, 2 weeks after DPC sensitization. The treatment was: therapeutic diphenylcyclopropenone sensitization with weekly scalp DPC.

V and J are TRBV5-6 and TRBJ2-3; 12 bases map to TRBD2. The receptor was derived from a woman aged 18 to 35 with alopecia areata. Some clones in this sample may be carry-over from other donors' samples. The sample consisted of whole blood, taken in connection with sensitization to the hapten diphenylcyclopropenone (DPC). CDR3 DNA: TGTGCCAGCAGCACTAGCGGGGGGTTGACAGATACGCAGTATTTT. Its translation: CASSTSGGLTDTQYF.